Shown below are 25 T cell receptor beta chains from a single sample sequenced in a study of blood T cell repertoires in COVID-19. Clones were sequenced by immunoSEQ multiplex PCR, and TCRdb holds only the in-frame ones, with some missing. Of 220,000 or so clones listed, 82% are singletons. The sample was peripheral blood. These receptor sequences come from a woman older than 75 with COVID-19, enrolled during active disease.

This clone was recorded only once. The rearrangement links TRBV18 to TRBJ2-7; 7 bases map to TRBD1. This CDR3 has 15 residues. Germline V gene lookup returns CDR1 KGHSH and CDR2 LQKENI. The ends lost 6 bases at V and 2 bases at J; junction bases unmatched: 10. The CDR3 DNA reads as TGTGCCAGCTCGCGCGCGGACAGGACGGCCTACGAGCAGTACTTC. It encodes CASSRADRTAYEQYF. Full variable domain (missing parts from reference TRBV18 and TRBJ2-7): NAGVMQNPRHLVRRRGQEARLRCSPMKGHSHVYWYRQLPEEGLKFMVYLQKENIIDESGMPKERFSAEFPKEGPSILRIQQVVRGDSAAYFCASSRADRTAYEQYFGPGTRLTVT.

The V call is TRBV6-5, the J call TRBJ1-2; no clear D. CDR3 length: 14 amino acids. The ends were cut back, 6 bases at V and 5 bases at J, with 16 bases in the middle. CDR1 MNHEY and CDR2 SVGAGI come from the germline V gene. The CDR3 nucleotides are TGTGCCAGCAGCTCGGACCTGAGAGGGTATGGCTACACCTTC. Translation: CASSSDLRGYGYTF.

V usage is TRBV9 and J usage is TRBJ2-1; D ambiguous. Germline V gives CDR1 SGDLS, CDR2 YYNGEE. The CDR3 totals 13 residues. The ends were cut back, 3 bases at V and 10 bases at J, with 14 bases in the middle. CDR3 protein: CASSATLTGEQFF. CDR3 in DNA: TGTGCCAGCAGCGCGACCCTGACCGGGGAGCAGTTCTTC.

This chain joins TRBV27 and TRBJ2-6; D remains unclear. V was shortened by 4 bases and J by 0 bases, with 4 bases between the two germline ends. Germline CDR1 and CDR2: MNHEY and SMNVEV (reference sequence). The CDR3 consists of 14 residues. The CDR3 protein is CASSYTSGANVLTF. The CDR3 bases are TGTGCCAGCAGTTACACCTCTGGGGCCAACGTCCTGACTTTC.

This rearrangement joins TRBV5-6 to TRBJ2-4; D is uncertain. This CDR3 has 13 residues. Germline V gene sequence: CDR1 SGHDT, CDR2 YYEEEE. The V and J ends lost 4 bases and 8 bases respectively, with 13 bases between them. CDR3 in amino acids: CASSGRVRHIQYF. The CDR3 nucleotides read TGTGCCAGCAGCGGCCGGGTTCGGCACATTCAGTACTTC. The variable domain in full, with the rest retrieved from reference TRBV5-6 and TRBJ2-4, is DAGVTQSPTHLIKTRGQQVTLRCSPKSGHDTVSWYQQALGQGPQFIFQYYEEEERQRGNFPDRFSGHQFPNYSSELNVNALLLGDSALYLCASSGRVRHIQYFGAGTRLSVL.

The genes are TRBV6-5 and TRBJ1-1; TRBD1 agrees at 9 bases. Germline V CDR1 and CDR2: MNHEY, SVGAGI. V dropped 5 bases and J dropped 1; count of bases not matched to a gene: 5. This CDR3 has 15 amino acids. The CDR3 DNA reads as TGTGCCAGCAGTCCTACAGGGGGCGGGAACACTGAAGCTTTCTTT. Residues: CASSPTGGGNTEAFF.

V and J are TRBV30 and TRBJ1-1; D uncertain. Trimming stripped 5 bases from V and 1 base from J, with 11 bases between. CDR3 length: 13 residues. Germline lookup yields CDR1 GTSNPN and CDR2 SVGIG (reference sequence). This chain's CDR3 is CAWGEAANTEAFF. CDR3 coding DNA: TGTGCCTGGGGTGAAGCGGCGAACACTGAAGCTTTCTTT.

The chain is built from TRBV18 and TRBJ1-1, with TRBD1 matching 7 bases. Looked up from germline, CDR1 is KGHSH and CDR2 is LQKENI. The CDR3 spans 15 residues. Trimming at V came to 6 bases and at J to 1 base, leaving 8 bases not matched to a gene. The CDR3 bases are TGTGCCAGCTCGTACAGTGAGGGGGCGAACACTGAAGCTTTCTTT. Protein product: CASSYSEGANTEAFF.

The genes are TRBV5-5 and TRBJ2-1; 8 nucleotides match TRBD2. Germline V gene data show CDR1 as SGHKS and CDR2 as YYEKEE (reference sequence). The V and J ends lost 4 bases and 5 bases, in that order; junction bases with no gene match: 11. There are 16 residues in the CDR3. CDR3 sequence reads: CASSQPGLASDNEQFF. The CDR3 DNA is TGTGCCAGCAGCCAGCCCGGACTAGCATCGGACAATGAGCAGTTCTTC.

The chain joins TRBV14 to TRBJ1-2, with 8 bases fitting TRBD1. The V segment lost 4 bases and the J segment 3 bases; nucleotides outside the gene matches: 4. Germline V CDR1 and CDR2: SGHDN, FVKESK. The CDR3 has 14 amino acids. CDR3 region: CASSPGGADYGYTF. Written as DNA, the CDR3 is TGTGCCAGCAGCCCAGGGGGCGCGGACTATGGCTACACCTTC.

The rearrangement links TRBV19 to TRBJ1-4; the D gene is possibly TRBD1 (6 bases). This CDR3 region has 17 residues. Trimming cost V 5 bases and J 1 base, with 17 bases left between them. The germline V gene has CDR1 LNHDA and CDR2 SQIVND (reference sequence). CDR3 region: CASSHLNVRGTNEKLFF. CDR3 nucleotide sequence: TGTGCCAGTAGTCACCTCAACGTCAGGGGAACTAATGAAAAACTGTTTTTT.

J is TRBJ2-6 and V is TRBV6-4, with TRBD2 as a possible D gene (6 bases). There are 18 residues in the CDR3. Trimming left V 8 bases short and J 0 bases short, with 20 bases between. Germline loops: CDR1 MRHNA, CDR2 SNTAGT. CDR3 DNA: TGTGCCAGCCCATTCTGCGGGACCCCCCTCTCTGGGGCCAACGTCCTGACTTTC. Its translation is CASPFCGTPLSGANVLTF.

This chain links TRBV28 with TRBJ2-7, with 8 bases identical to TRBD1. V shed 6 bases, J shed 6 bases, and the junction held 13 bases outside the gene matches. CDR3 length: 15 residues. CDR1 is MDHEN, CDR2 SYDVKM, per germline. CDR3 region: CASRTPGTGSAEQYF. In DNA form, the CDR3 reads TGTGCCAGCAGAACACCCGGGACAGGCTCCGCCGAGCAGTACTTC.

This clone was observed once. The V gene is TRBV3-1 (or the pseudogene TRBV3-2), the J gene TRBJ2-3, with TRBD2 matching 7 bases. Germline V lookup: CDR1 LGHDT, CDR2 YNNKEL (reference sequence). The CDR3 loop spans 13 amino acids. After removal of 4 bases from V and 5 bases from J, the junction contained 3 bases not matched to a gene. The CDR3 protein is CASSRGGGDTQYF. Written as DNA, the CDR3 is TGTGCCAGCAGCCGTGGGGGGGGAGATACGCAGTATTTT.

The chain couples TRBV7-2 to TRBJ2-7, with TRBD1 matching 10 bases. CDR3 length equals 16 residues. CDR1 is SGHTA, CDR2 FQGNSA, per germline. Germline trimming cut 4 bases from V and 0 bases from J; bases unmatched to any gene: 6. CDR3 bases: TGTGCCAGCAGCTCCATGGGACAGGGGAGCTCCTACGAGCAGTACTTC. This sequence encodes CASSSMGQGSSYEQYF.

The genes are TRBV6-5 and TRBJ1-6, with D possibly being TRBD1 (6 bases). CDR3 length: 15 amino acids. In germline, CDR1 is MNHEY, CDR2 SVGAGI. V gave up 5 bases and J gave up 2 bases, with 10 bases separating them. The CDR3 region is CASSPTGAYNSPLHF. In DNA, the CDR3 is TGTGCCAGCAGTCCGACAGGAGCCTATAATTCACCCCTCCACTTT.

The rearrangement joins TRBV5-1 to TRBJ2-5; 8 nucleotides match TRBD1. From germline, CDR1 is SGHRS and CDR2 YFSETQ. V trimming: 6 bases; J trimming: 4 bases; junction bases outside the gene matches: 8. The CDR3 totals 14 residues. Here the CDR3 reads CASNGGQAGETQYF. The CDR3 DNA is TGCGCCAGCAACGGGGGACAGGCGGGAGAGACCCAGTACTTC.

This chain joins TRBV28 and TRBJ2-7, with 7 bases matching TRBD1. Germline V gene lookup returns CDR1 MDHEN and CDR2 SYDVKM. The length of the CDR3 is 14 residues. Unmatched junction bases numbered 8, after V lost 5 bases and J lost 4 bases. CDR3: CASSPGQALYEQYF. CDR3 in DNA: TGTGCCAGCAGTCCCGGACAGGCTCTGTACGAGCAGTACTTC.

The chain couples TRBV9 to TRBJ1-1, with a possible D match to TRBD1 (6 bases). This CDR3 contains 13 residues. Germline lookup yields CDR1 SGDLS and CDR2 YYNGEE. V lost 4 bases and J 5 bases, leaving 12 bases between the germline ends. CDR3 nucleotide sequence: TGTGCCAGCAGCTCAGAGGGGGTTACTGAAGCTTTCTTT. It specifies CASSSEGVTEAFF. Full variable domain (rest looked up from reference TRBV9 and TRBJ1-1): DSGVTQTPKHLITATGQRVTLRCSPRSGDLSVYWYQQSLDQGLQFLIQYYNGEERAKGNILERFSAQQFPDLHSELNLSSLELGDSALYFCASSSEGVTEAFFGQGTRLTVV.

This chain connects TRBV6-2 or TRBV6-3 to TRBJ1-3, with D perhaps matching TRBD1 (5 bases). V gave up 2 bases and J gave up 4 bases, with 9 bases separating them. Germline assignment: CDR1 MNHEY and CDR2 SVGEGT. The CDR3 spans 14 residues. The CDR3 sequence: CASSYPGRGNTIYF. The CDR3 DNA reads TGTGCCAGCAGTTACCCAGGGCGAGGAAACACCATATATTTT.

The chain combines TRBV28 with TRBJ1-5; TRBD1 is a possible D gene (6 bases). The ends were cut back, 5 bases at V and 3 bases at J, with 8 bases in the middle. Germline values: CDR1 MDHEN, CDR2 SYDVKM. CDR3 length equals 13 residues. In DNA, the CDR3 is TGTGCCAGCAGTGGACAGCTCAATCAGCCCCAGCATTTT. Its protein is CASSGQLNQPQHF.

The V gene is TRBV10-3, the J gene TRBJ1-1; the match to TRBD1 covers 10 bases. V trimming: 6 bases; J trimming: 7 bases; junction bases outside the gene matches: 5. CDR1 ENHRY and CDR2 SYGVKD come from the germline V gene. The CDR3 loop spans 13 amino acids. The CDR3, as DNA: TGTGCCATCAGGGGACAGGGGTTCGATGAAGCTTTCTTT. It encodes CAIRGQGFDEAFF.

This clone was seen a single time. The CDR3 loop is CASFQGSATAFF. CDR3 nucleotide sequence: TGTGCCAGCTTCCAGGGTTCGGCAACCGCTTTCTTT. The rearrangement links TRBV6-5 to TRBJ1-1; tentative D call: TRBD1 (5 bases). With 8 bases removed from V and 11 bases from J, the gap between germline ends came to 18 bases. CDR3 size: 12 residues. Germline V lookup: CDR1 MNHEY, CDR2 SVGAGI.

The J gene is TRBJ1-1, the V gene TRBV28; D uncertain. The CDR3 sequence is 12 residues long. CDR1 MDHEN and CDR2 SYDVKM come from the germline V gene. V shed 5 bases and J shed 5 bases, with 9 bases lying between them. The CDR3 DNA is TGTGCCAGCAGTAATATTAGAACTGAAGCTTTCTTT. This encodes CASSNIRTEAFF.

In this sample, this clone turned up once. The chain links TRBV11-2 to TRBJ2-2; tentatively, D is TRBD1 (5 bases). Germline CDR1 SGHAT, CDR2 FQNNGV. The V gene lost 4 bases and the J gene lost 3 bases, with 9 bases spanning the gap. This CDR3 contains 14 residues. The CDR3 region is CASSSRRDTGELFF. The CDR3 bases are TGTGCCAGCAGCTCCCGCAGGGACACCGGGGAGCTGTTTTTT.